These 22 T cell receptor beta chains were sequenced from one sample in a study of radiotherapy plus CTLA-4 blockade in lung cancer. The assay was immunoSEQ multiplex PCR, and TCRdb's table has in-frame clones only and misses some. The sample has tens of thousands of clones; 86% are singletons. Sequenced here: peripheral blood, sampled from a patient treated with radiotherapy plus ipilimumab. All receptors derive from a human donor with non-small cell lung cancer who had a partial response to radiotherapy plus ipilimumab.

The J gene is TRBJ1-5, the V gene TRBV19; D not resolved. V lost 6 bases to trimming and J lost 2 bases, with 11 bases between them. Germline loops: CDR1 LNHDA, CDR2 SQIVND (reference sequence). The length of the CDR3 is 14 residues. CDR3 in amino acids: CASRLREGNQPQHF. The CDR3, as DNA: TGTGCCAGTAGGTTGAGGGAGGGCAATCAGCCCCAGCATTTT.

The genes are TRBV5-1 and TRBJ2-2, with D possibly matching TRBD1 (6 bases). Trimming left V 3 bases short and J 3 bases short, with 15 bases between. Looked up from germline, CDR1 is SGHRS and CDR2 is YFSETQ. CDR3 size: 16 residues. CDR3 sequence: CASSSGQVRYTGELFF. As DNA, the CDR3 is TGCGCCAGCAGCTCGGGACAAGTAAGGTACACCGGGGAGCTGTTTTTT.

V is TRBV28 and J is TRBJ1-2; unclear D gene. The CDR3 extends over 12 amino acids. V lost 3 bases and J lost 4, with 6 bases in between. Germline CDR1 reads MDHEN; CDR2 reads SYDVKM. The CDR3 protein is CASSLVSYGYTF. The CDR3 region has the DNA TGTGCCAGCAGTTTGGTTAGCTATGGCTACACCTTC.

The rearrangement joins TRBV11-2 to TRBJ1-5, with 7 bases that match TRBD1. Germline lookup yields CDR1 SGHAT and CDR2 FQNNGV. Trimming cost V 5 bases and J 6 bases; bases outside gene matches: 10. The CDR3 extends over 15 amino acids. In DNA, the CDR3 is TGTGCCAGCAGCGAGGGACAGACCTTCCCTCAGCCCCAGCATTTT. Its translation: CASSEGQTFPQPQHF.

This chain links TRBV5-6 with TRBJ2-1; 11 bases match TRBD1. The V gene end was trimmed by 5 bases and the J gene end by 4 bases; junction bases not matched to a gene: 5. Germline lookup yields CDR1 SGHDT and CDR2 YYEEEE. The CDR3 covers 15 residues. The CDR3 DNA sequence: TGTGCCAGCAGTCCCGGGACAGGGGGATACAATGAGCAGTTCTTC. This codes for CASSPGTGGYNEQFF.

V usage is TRBV28 and J usage is TRBJ2-5, with TRBD2 matching 11 bases. CDR1 is MDHEN, CDR2 SYDVKM, per germline. The CDR3 contains 15 residues. V shed 8 bases, J shed 3 bases, and the junction held 8 bases outside the gene matches. In DNA, the CDR3 is TGTGCCAGCCTGAAGGTACTAGCGGGAGAAGAGACCCAGTACTTC. Translating it yields CASLKVLAGEETQYF.

The chain joins TRBV7-9 to TRBJ2-7, with D maybe TRBD1 (6 bases). Trimming removed 5 bases at V and 3 bases at J, with 14 bases between. Germline V gene sequence: CDR1 SEHNR, CDR2 FQNEAQ (reference sequence). The CDR3 sequence is 14 residues long. CDR3 coding DNA: TGTGCCAGCAGCCGGACAGAGGAAGTCTACGAGCAGTACTTC. Translating gives CASSRTEEVYEQYF.

The chain combines TRBV2 with TRBJ1-1; D not certain. Trimming took 5 bases from V and 3 from J, leaving 13 bases between them. Germline V gene sequence: CDR1 SNHLY, CDR2 FYNNEI. The CDR3 is 14 residues long. Written as DNA, the CDR3 is TGTGCCAGCAGTCTAAAATTGACATACACTGAAGCTTTCTTT. It yields the protein CASSLKLTYTEAFF.

The chain joins TRBV28 to TRBJ2-1; D gene ambiguous. V lost 7 bases and J lost 3, with 19 bases in between. The CDR3 length is 16 residues. Per germline, CDR1 MDHEN and CDR2 SYDVKM. CDR3 coding DNA: TGTGCCAGCAACCGGAGAGCTCAAACTTTCTACAATGAGCAGTTCTTC. The encoded protein is CASNRRAQTFYNEQFF.

Points on this clone: Other DNA sequences in the sample encode the same CDR3. The rearrangement uses TRBV5-4 and TRBJ1-2; 10 bases line up with TRBD1. The CDR3 runs 15 residues. CDR1 and CDR2 (germline): SGHNT, YYREEE (reference sequence). The V gene end was trimmed by 4 bases and the J gene end by 2 bases; junction bases not matched to a gene: 5. The CDR3 DNA is TGTGCCAGCAGCCGACCGGGACAGGGGAACTATGGCTACACCTTC. Translating gives CASSRPGQGNYGYTF.

The chain recombines TRBV21-1 with TRBJ1-6. TRBV21-1 is tagged as a pseudogene. CDR3 length: 16 amino acids. CDR3 in DNA: TGTGCCAGCAGCGCCCCTCGGGAACAGATTAATTCACCCCTCCACTTT. Protein: CASSAPREQINSPLHF.

The chain has TRBV18 and TRBJ2-3; TRBD2 matches 11 bases. The CDR3 runs to 15 residues. CDR1 and CDR2 from the germline V gene are KGHSH and LQKENI. Trimming at V came to 4 bases and at J to 8 bases, leaving 8 bases not matched to a gene. CDR3 bases: TGTGCCAGCTCACGGGCGCTAGCGGGAGGAGGTACGCAGTATTTT. Its translation is CASSRALAGGGTQYF.

The V and J genes are TRBV5-1 and TRBJ2-1, with D possibly being TRBD1 (6 bases). The CDR3 contains 15 residues. From germline, CDR1 is SGHRS and CDR2 YFSETQ. V dropped 0 bases and J dropped 0 bases, with 7 bases sitting between them. CDR3 bases: TGCGCCAGCAGCTTGGAAGGGGGCTCCTACAATGAGCAGTTCTTC. Its translation: CASSLEGGSYNEQFF.

The CDR3 DNA reads as TGTGCCAGCAGCGTAGATCACTACGGAACAGATACGCAGTATTTT. Protein: CASSVDHYGTDTQYF. This sequence joins TRBV9 and TRBJ2-3; D gene ambiguous. V lost 0 bases, J lost 3 bases, and 11 bases lay in between. Germline assignment: CDR1 SGDLS and CDR2 YYNGEE. The CDR3 runs 15 residues.

The V and J genes are TRBV29-1 and TRBJ1-2, with 7 bases that match TRBD1. CDR3 length: 12 residues. The germline CDR1 and CDR2 sequences are SQVTM and ANQGSEA. V dropped 5 bases and J dropped 2; count of bases not matched to a gene: 2. The CDR3 nucleotides read TGCAGCGTTACGGGACAGAACTATGGCTACACCTTC. Translated: CSVTGQNYGYTF. The whole variable domain, remainder taken from reference TRBV29-1 and TRBJ1-2, is SAVISQKPSRDICQRGTSLTIQCQVDSQVTMMFWYRQQPGQSLTLIATANQGSEATYESGFVIDKFPISRPNLTFSTLTVSNMSPEDSSIYLCSVTGQNYGYTFGSGTRLTVV.

The sample holds one count of this clone. As DNA, the CDR3 is TGTGCCAGCAGTGTCAGGGGTAATCAGCCCCAGCATTTT. Protein: CASSVRGNQPQHF. V usage is TRBV2 and J usage is TRBJ1-5; a possible D gene is TRBD1 (6 bases). With 4 bases removed from V and 4 bases from J, the gap between germline ends came to 8 bases. This CDR3 contains 13 residues. Germline V gene sequence: CDR1 SNHLY, CDR2 FYNNEI.

V usage is TRBV4-1 and J usage is TRBJ1-1, with unresolved D. CDR1 is MGHRA and CDR2 is YSYEKL in the germline V gene. The CDR3 extends over 13 amino acids. The V end lost 1 base, the J end lost 1 base, and 4 bases lay between the germline ends. CDR3 protein: CASSQGQNTEAFF. CDR3 sequence (DNA): TGCGCCAGCAGCCAAGGACAGAACACTGAAGCTTTCTTT.

The chain has TRBV19 and TRBJ2-1, with TRBD2 matching over 7 bases. V shed 9 bases and J 2 bases; nucleotides not matched to a gene: 10. Germline-derived CDR1 and CDR2 are LNHDA and SQIVND (reference sequence). The CDR3 runs 15 residues. CDR3 protein: CASSREVITYNEQFF. DNA of the CDR3: TGTGCCAGCTCCCGGGAGGTCATTACCTACAATGAGCAGTTCTTC.

J is TRBJ2-5 and V is TRBV7-9, with a tentative D call TRBD1 (6 bases). Germline CDR1 and CDR2: SEHNR and FQNEAQ (reference sequence). V shed 1 base and J shed 0 bases, with 9 bases lying between them. This CDR3 has 15 amino acids. The CDR3 loop is CASSLEGHHQETQYF. DNA for the CDR3: TGTGCCAGCAGCTTAGAGGGACACCACCAAGAGACCCAGTACTTC.

The chain is built from TRBV11-1 and TRBJ2-1; possible D gene TRBD2, 5 bases. V gave up 4 bases and J gave up 4 bases, with 17 bases separating them. CDR1 SGHAT and CDR2 FQDESV come from the germline V gene (reference sequence). The CDR3 totals 16 residues. CDR3 coding DNA: TGTGCCAGCAGCTCTGACTACCTCGGCGTTTACAATGAGCAGTTCTTC. Translated: CASSSDYLGVYNEQFF.

The chain joins TRBV19 to TRBJ1-5, with 8 positions matching TRBD1. Germline loops: CDR1 LNHDA, CDR2 SQIVND (reference sequence). Unmatched junction bases numbered 3, after V lost 4 bases and J lost 1 base. The CDR3 sequence is 15 residues long. CDR3 loop: CASSKDRGSNQPQHF. The CDR3 region has the DNA TGTGCCAGTAGTAAAGACAGGGGAAGCAATCAGCCCCAGCATTTT.

This chain joins TRBV4-1 and TRBJ2-1; 9 bases are a match to TRBD2. V was pared by 1 base and J by 2 bases, with 9 bases of the junction left unmatched. This CDR3 is 18 amino acids long. The germline V gene encodes CDR1 MGHRA and CDR2 YSYEKL. Here the CDR3 DNA reads TGCGCCAGCAGCCAAGGAAGAGTAGCGGGAGCAACCTACAATGAGCAGTTCTTC. Its translation is CASSQGRVAGATYNEQFF.